Below are 4 T cell receptor beta chains sequenced from a single sample in a study of PD-1 blockade in classical Hodgkin lymphoma. Assay used: immunoSEQ multiplex PCR; TCRdb lists only in-frame clones, some missing. The table has under 100,000 clones, roughly 83% seen once. All the patients suffered relapse after autologous stem cell transplantation, and brentuximab vedotin exposure differed. The material sequenced was peripheral blood mononuclear cells (PBMCs), taken at baseline. These receptors came from a human donor with classical Hodgkin lymphoma.

This rearrangement joins TRBV30 to TRBJ1-2, with D perhaps matching TRBD1 (5 bases). Germline CDR1 reads GTSNPN; CDR2 reads SVGIG (reference sequence). The length of the CDR3 is 13 residues. Trimming took 0 bases from V and 7 from J, leaving 12 bases between them. The CDR3 loop reads CAWSVRQGLGYTF. The DNA of the CDR3 is TGTGCCTGGAGTGTTAGGCAGGGACTTGGCTACACCTTC.

The chain recombines TRBV7-8 with TRBJ2-1, with D perhaps TRBD1 (5 bases). CDR3 length: 16 residues. Germline V gene lookup returns CDR1 SGHVS and CDR2 FQNEAQ. Trimming pared 5 bases from V and 0 bases from J, leaving 14 bases between. This chain's CDR3 is CASSLKGQSSYNEQFF. CDR3 DNA: TGTGCCAGCAGCCTAAAGGGGCAGAGCTCCTACAATGAGCAGTTCTTC.

The rearrangement uses TRBV4-3 and TRBJ1-2; tentatively, D is TRBD1 (5 bases). Germline lookup yields CDR1 LGHNA and CDR2 YSLEER. V shed 0 bases and J shed 2 bases, with 7 bases lying between them. The CDR3 has 14 amino acids. The CDR3 nucleotides read TGCGCCAGCAGCCAAGACCCAGGGAACTATGGCTACACCTTC. Residues: CASSQDPGNYGYTF.

This clone was picked up one time. J is TRBJ1-2 and V is TRBV7-9; no firm D call. Trimming removed 7 bases at V and 0 bases at J, with 12 bases between. Germline CDR1 SEHNR, CDR2 FQNEAQ (reference sequence). The CDR3 runs to 14 residues. Here the CDR3 reads CASTSLEANYGYTF. The DNA of the CDR3 is TGTGCCAGCACTTCCCTAGAAGCTAACTATGGCTACACCTTC. Combining the CDR3 with reference TRBV7-9 and TRBJ1-2 gives the whole variable domain DTGVSQNPRHKITKRGQNVTFRCDPISEHNRLYWYRQTLGQGPEFLTYFQNEAQLEKSRLLSDRFSAERPKGSFSTLEIQRTEQGDSAMYLCASTSLEANYGYTFGSGTRLTVV.